The subject of this entry is one T cell receptor (beta chain). Antigen: not known. This sample was included in a study of shared clonotypes between healthy human individuals. General study results and limits: Clonotype sharing across donors was expected to vary with sequencing depth. The study generally estimated greater richness for naive than memory subsets.

Several immunoSEQ 96-well plates shared each subset's DNA, each plate a replicate. Libraries were prepared by immunoSEQ multiplex PCR; TCRdb keeps only in-frame clonotypes and omits some of them. The table records over a million clones, 98% of them present only once. Between the trimmed V and J ends, which lost 3 bases and 6 bases, there was a span of 16 bases. This CDR3 region has 15 residues. Looked up from germline, CDR1 is SGDLS and CDR2 is YYNGEE. This chain uses TRBV9 with TRBJ2-1; D is unresolved. Input material: naive CD4+ T cells sorted from blood. The subset is: CD45RA+ positively selected. The receptor was derived from a man younger than 40 in good health. The CDR3 coding sequence is TGTGCCAGCAGCGGCGTGGGCCGAAACCCCAATGAGCAGTTCTTC. It is translated as CASSGVGRNPNEQFF.